Below are 22 T cell receptor beta chains sequenced from a single sample in a study of cytomegalovirus exposure and HLA in healthy donors. Assay: immunoSEQ multiplex PCR; the TCRdb copy retains only in-frame clones and omits some. This table has under 200,000 clones, around nine tenths appearing once. The specimen was PBMCs. Source of these receptors: a man aged 18-30 years in good health and CMV-seropositive.

The chain couples TRBV7-9 to TRBJ2-7; weak D call: TRBD2 (5 bases). With 7 bases removed from V and 0 bases from J, the gap between germline ends came to 19 bases. This CDR3 contains 16 residues. In germline, CDR1 is SEHNR, CDR2 FQNEAQ (reference sequence). CDR3 sequence: CASTPAGGPYSYEQYF. In DNA form, the CDR3 reads TGTGCCAGCACCCCGGCCGGAGGTCCGTACTCCTACGAGCAGTACTTC.

This clone was seen only once. V is TRBV18 and J is TRBJ2-7; the D gene is possibly TRBD1 (6 bases). This CDR3 is built from 16 residues. Germline CDR1 is KGHSH and CDR2 is LQKENI. The V end was cut by 2 bases, the J end by 2 bases, with 16 bases between. The CDR3 here is CASSPDLGAPTYEQYF. CDR3 sequence (DNA): TGTGCCAGCTCACCAGATTTGGGGGCTCCAACCTACGAGCAGTACTTC.

The chain carries TRBV7-2 and TRBJ2-1; a possible D gene is TRBD1 (5 bases). Germline values: CDR1 SGHTA, CDR2 FQGNSA. V was shortened by 1 base and J by 0 bases, with 13 bases between the two germline ends. CDR3 length equals 17 residues. In DNA form, the CDR3 reads TGTGCCAGCAGCTTAGGGTCAGGGATGGGCTCCTACAATGAGCAGTTCTTC. As protein: CASSLGSGMGSYNEQFF.

The chain carries TRBV19 and TRBJ1-4; D remains ambiguous. CDR1 LNHDA and CDR2 SQIVND come from the germline V gene (reference sequence). The CDR3 is made up of 11 amino acids. Trimming cost V 5 bases and J 8 bases, with 6 bases left between them. DNA of the CDR3: TGTGCCAGTAGTGCGTTCGAAAAACTGTTTTTT. Translation gives CASSAFEKLFF.

This clone has a handful of counts. This sequence joins TRBV6-4 and TRBJ2-3, with D possibly TRBD1 on 6 matching bases. There are 14 residues in the CDR3. The V gene lost 4 bases and the J gene lost 0 bases, with 8 bases spanning the gap. In germline, CDR1 is MRHNA, CDR2 SNTAGT. CDR3 in DNA: TGTGCCAGCAGTGGGGACACTAGCACAGATACGCAGTATTTT. It encodes CASSGDTSTDTQYF.

This clone was counted a single time. The chain couples TRBV5-4 to TRBJ2-3; 7 positions agree with TRBD2. This CDR3 has 17 amino acids. Germline CDR1 and CDR2: SGHNT and YYREEE (reference sequence). After removal of 1 base from V and 0 bases from J, the junction contained 8 bases not matched to a gene. In nucleotides, the CDR3 is TGTGCCAGCAGCTTGACCTGGGGGACTAAGAGCACAGATACGCAGTATTTT. This sequence encodes CASSLTWGTKSTDTQYF.

The chain employs TRBV18 and TRBJ2-5, with 7 nucleotides matching TRBD1. V lost 0 bases to trimming and J lost 6 bases; unmatched junction nucleotides: 4. CDR1 is KGHSH, CDR2 LQKENI, per germline. CDR3 length equals 14 residues. Here the CDR3 reads CASSPPTGKQTQYF. The CDR3 bases are TGTGCCAGCTCACCACCGACAGGGAAGCAGACCCAGTACTTC.

The chain joins TRBV9 to TRBJ2-3; 7 bases align to TRBD2. The V gene's germline CDR1 is SGDLS and CDR2 YYNGEE. After removal of 4 bases from V and 0 bases from J, the junction contained 5 bases not matched to a gene. This CDR3 contains 15 residues. The DNA of the CDR3 is TGTGCCAGCAGCACCGGGACTACTAGCACAGATACGCAGTATTTT. Translated, it gives CASSTGTTSTDTQYF.

The V gene is TRBV27, the J gene TRBJ1-4, with D uncertain. Trimming removed 6 bases from V and 8 bases from J, with 28 bases in between. CDR1 and CDR2 from the germline V gene are MNHEY and SMNVEV (reference sequence). This CDR3 region has 18 residues. CDR3 DNA: TGTGCCAGCAGCCGGCGGATGGCCGGGTTGACGGGAAGGGAAAAACTGTTTTTT. It encodes CASSRRMAGLTGREKLFF. Based on the CDR3 plus reference TRBV27 and TRBJ1-4, the full variable domain is EAQVTQNPRYLITVTGKKLTVTCSQNMNHEYMSWYRQDPGLGLRQIYYSMNVEVTDKGDVPEGYKVSRKEKRNFPLILESPSPNQTSLYFCASSRRMAGLTGREKLFFGSGTQLSVL.

The chain employs TRBV5-1 and TRBJ2-1; 9 bases agree with TRBD2. The CDR3 spans 15 residues. Trimming at V came to 0 bases and at J to 8 bases, leaving 6 bases not matched to a gene. Germline CDR1 reads SGHRS; CDR2 reads YFSETQ. The CDR3, as DNA: TGCGCCAGCAGCTTGGCGCTAGCGGGATCCGATGAGCAGTTCTTC. Protein product: CASSLALAGSDEQFF.

The chain employs TRBV28 and TRBJ2-7; 8 nucleotides align to TRBD1. The trim removed 5 bases at V and 6 bases at J, leaving 6 bases unmatched. The germline V gene has CDR1 MDHEN and CDR2 SYDVKM. The CDR3 has 13 residues. The CDR3 region is CASSPTGVSEQYF. DNA for the CDR3: TGTGCCAGCAGTCCGACAGGGGTAAGCGAGCAGTACTTC.

CDR3 sequence: CASSLDGTETYEQYF. The CDR3 DNA reads as TGTGCCAGCAGCTTAGATGGGACTGAGACCTACGAGCAGTACTTC. This chain connects TRBV7-6 to TRBJ2-7, with a tentative D call TRBD2 (6 bases). Germline assignment: CDR1 SGHVS and CDR2 FNYEAQ. This CDR3 comprises 15 residues. Trimming removed 1 base at V and 2 bases at J, with 12 bases between.

This chain links TRBV27 with TRBJ1-5, with 7 nucleotides matching TRBD1. The trim removed 6 bases at V and 0 bases at J, leaving 17 bases unmatched. CDR1 MNHEY and CDR2 SMNVEV come from the germline V gene (reference sequence). The CDR3 contains 19 residues. The CDR3 loop reads CASSHIGITGVGSNQPQHF. Written as DNA, the CDR3 is TGTGCCAGCAGCCACATAGGGATCACAGGGGTAGGTAGCAATCAGCCCCAGCATTTT.

The V and J genes are TRBV7-9 and TRBJ1-3; 8 bases fit TRBD1. With 5 bases clipped from V and 0 bases from J, the junction kept 9 bases outside the gene matches. From germline, CDR1 is SEHNR and CDR2 FQNEAQ (reference sequence). This CDR3 is built from 17 residues. The CDR3 loop reads CASSNPGTGFSGNTIYF. The CDR3 DNA follows: TGTGCCAGCAGCAACCCCGGGACAGGATTCTCTGGAAACACCATATATTTT.

The CDR3 sequence: CATSRDLVSSYEQYF. In nucleotides, the CDR3 is TGTGCCACCAGCAGAGACCTGGTTAGCAGCTACGAGCAGTACTTC. The chain is built from TRBV15 and TRBJ2-7; the D is unclear. Per germline, CDR1 LNHNV and CDR2 YYDKDF (reference sequence). V gave up 0 bases and J gave up 3 bases, with 12 bases separating them. The CDR3 consists of 15 residues.

This chain connects TRBV7-9 to TRBJ2-3, with D unclear. The CDR3 loop spans 13 amino acids. The ends were cut back, 5 bases at V and 0 bases at J, with 6 bases in the middle. Germline CDR1 and CDR2: SEHNR and FQNEAQ (reference sequence). CDR3 in DNA: TGTGCCAGCAGCCGGAGTAGCACAGATACGCAGTATTTT. It yields the protein CASSRSSTDTQYF.

This clone was picked up one time. The V and J genes are TRBV7-3 and TRBJ2-2; 9 bases align to TRBD2. CDR1 is SGHTA and CDR2 is FQGTGA in the germline V gene. J was trimmed by 5 bases and V by 5 bases; bases with no gene match: 9. The CDR3 has 16 residues. CDR3 amino acids: CASSLIAGDRTGELFF. The CDR3 DNA reads as TGTGCCAGCAGCCTAATAGCGGGAGATCGGACCGGGGAGCTGTTTTTT.

The chain recombines TRBV28 with TRBJ2-7; 8 bases fit TRBD1. In germline, CDR1 is MDHEN, CDR2 SYDVKM. The CDR3 has 15 amino acids. With 6 bases clipped from V and 2 bases from J, the junction kept 9 bases outside the gene matches. CDR3 amino acids: CASSRPDRAAYEQYF. The CDR3 DNA is TGTGCCAGCAGCCGCCCGGACAGGGCTGCCTACGAGCAGTACTTC. Together with reference TRBV28 and TRBJ2-7, the CDR3 gives the full variable domain: DVKVTQSSRYLVKRTGEKVFLECVQDMDHENMFWYRQDPGLGLRLIYFSYDVKMKEKGDIPEGYSVSREKKERFSLILESASTNQTSMYLCASSRPDRAAYEQYFGPGTRLTVT.

The CDR3 loop is CASSIGTSGRNEQFF. The CDR3, as DNA: TGTGCCAGTAGTATAGGGACTAGCGGGAGGAATGAGCAGTTCTTC. This chain links TRBV19 with TRBJ2-1, with 14 bases that match TRBD2. CDR3 length: 15 residues. Per germline, CDR1 LNHDA and CDR2 SQIVND (reference sequence). The V and J ends lost 1 base and 7 bases, in that order; junction bases with no gene match: 0.

The J gene is TRBJ2-1, the V gene TRBV19; TRBD2 aligns across 8 bases. The germline CDR1 and CDR2 sequences are LNHDA and SQIVND (reference sequence). This CDR3 is 15 amino acids long. V shed 5 bases, J shed 0 bases, and the junction held 3 bases outside the gene matches. CDR3 DNA: TGTGCCAGTAGTTTTACTAGCGGCTCCTACAATGAGCAGTTCTTC. Its protein product is CASSFTSGSYNEQFF.

The chain employs TRBV6-5 and TRBJ2-2, with TRBD1 matching over 7 bases. There are 14 residues in the CDR3. Germline assignment: CDR1 MNHEY and CDR2 SVGAGI. J was trimmed by 4 bases and V by 6 bases; bases with no gene match: 5. The CDR3 DNA sequence: TGTGCCAGCAGCCCGGGACAGACCACCGGGGAGCTGTTTTTT. It yields the protein CASSPGQTTGELFF.

This CDR3 reads CASSEGIRAGNTGELFF. The CDR3 bases are TGTGCCAGCAGTGAAGGTATCCGAGCGGGAAACACCGGGGAGCTGTTTTTT. The chain recombines TRBV6-1 with TRBJ2-2, with 7 bases aligning to TRBD2. Germline V gene data show CDR1 as MNHNS and CDR2 as SASEGT. This CDR3 region has 17 residues. The V segment lost 1 base and the J segment 2 bases; nucleotides outside the gene matches: 7.